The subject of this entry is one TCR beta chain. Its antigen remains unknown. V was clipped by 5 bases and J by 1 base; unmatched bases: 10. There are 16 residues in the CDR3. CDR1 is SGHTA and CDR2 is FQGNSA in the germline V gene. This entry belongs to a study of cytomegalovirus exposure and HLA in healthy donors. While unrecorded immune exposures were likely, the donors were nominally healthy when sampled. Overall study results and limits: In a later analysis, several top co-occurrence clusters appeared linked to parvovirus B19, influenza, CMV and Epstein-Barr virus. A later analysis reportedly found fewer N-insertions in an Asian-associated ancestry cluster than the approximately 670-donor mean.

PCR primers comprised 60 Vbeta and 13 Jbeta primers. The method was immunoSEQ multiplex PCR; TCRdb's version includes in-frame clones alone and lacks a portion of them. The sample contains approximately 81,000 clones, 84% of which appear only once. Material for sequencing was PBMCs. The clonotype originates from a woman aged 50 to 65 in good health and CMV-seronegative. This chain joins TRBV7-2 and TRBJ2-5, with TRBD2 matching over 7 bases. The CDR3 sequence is CASSPLSGKVQETQYF. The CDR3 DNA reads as TGTGCCAGCAGCCCGCTGAGCGGGAAGGTCCAAGAGACCCAGTACTTC.